This record looks at one T cell receptor (beta chain) sequence and its context. The protocol was immunoSEQ multiplex PCR, while the TCRdb copy is restricted to in-frame clones and leaves out a portion. The sample gives about 660,000 clones, 70% to 90% of which show up once; over 0.008% is in the top ten. J was trimmed by 7 bases and V by 6 bases; bases with no gene match: 13. The germline V gene encodes CDR1 MNHEY and CDR2 SVGAGI. The CDR3 consists of 15 residues. This sample is part of a study of shared T cell receptors in the human thymus. This same sample was also taken into another study, of human thymus T cells. That publication notes: Samples came from healthy Finnish infants during open corrective cardiac surgery. Resections obtained during corrective heart surgery supplied the thymus tissue.

Sequenced input: thymocytes. The chain uses TRBV6-5 and TRBJ2-7; 9 bases align to TRBD2. This TCR was sampled from a boy younger than two with a congenital heart defect. The CDR3 sequence: CASSYRREGLREQYF. The CDR3 DNA is TGTGCCAGCAGCTATAGGCGGGAGGGCTTACGAGAGCAGTACTTC.